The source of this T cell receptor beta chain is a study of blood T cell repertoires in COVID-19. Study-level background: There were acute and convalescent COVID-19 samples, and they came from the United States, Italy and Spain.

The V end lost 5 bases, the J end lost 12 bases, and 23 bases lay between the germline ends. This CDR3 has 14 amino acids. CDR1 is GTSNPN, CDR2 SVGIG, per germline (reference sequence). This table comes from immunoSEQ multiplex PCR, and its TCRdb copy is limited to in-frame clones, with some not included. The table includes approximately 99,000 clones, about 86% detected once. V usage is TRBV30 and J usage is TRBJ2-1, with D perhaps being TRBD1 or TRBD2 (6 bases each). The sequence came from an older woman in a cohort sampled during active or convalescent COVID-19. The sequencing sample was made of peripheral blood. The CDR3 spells CAWGGNRAIDGQFF. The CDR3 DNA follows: TGTGCCTGGGGGGGGAACAGGGCTATAGATGGGCAGTTCTTC. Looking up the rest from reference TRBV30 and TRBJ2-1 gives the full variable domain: SQTIHQWPATLVQPVGSPLSLECTVEGTSNPNLYWYRQAAGRGLQLLFYSVGIGQISSEVPQNLSASRPQDRQFILSSKKLLLSDSGFYLCAWGGNRAIDGQFFGPGTRLTVL.